Sequencing of this T cell receptor (beta chain) was carried out in a study of Ad26.COV2.S vaccination and SARS-CoV-2 variants (dated by TCRdb to the early 2020s). Concerning the study at large: Donors in the vaccine arm were drawn from COV1001, a multicentre, randomized, double-blind, placebo-controlled phase I-IIa trial testing Ad26.COV2.S in healthy adults. Ad26.COV2.S was administered intramuscularly at a dose of 5x10^10 or 1x10^11 viral particles, either as one shot or as two shots given 56 days apart. The specificity and breadth of SARS-CoV-2-reactive T cell receptors after Ad26.COV2.S vaccination were assessed by TCRbeta repertoire sequencing. A total of 32 samples were included in the TCR-sequenced set, comprising around 19 Ad26.COV2.S vaccine recipients, 5 placebo recipients and 8 SARS-CoV-2 convalescent individuals. Participants in the trial were split at random into five groups of five each, receiving low-dose or high-dose Ad26.COV2.S once or twice, or else placebo on both occasions. Blinding of investigators to trial group allocation was maintained during experiments and outcome assessment. Study-wide conclusions, independent of this receptor: It was noted by the authors that total T cell responses may have been underestimated by the TCR breadth and depth analyses. Comparable non-spike TCR breadth was observed between vaccine and placebo recipients, consistent with only spike being contained in the vaccine. The study was not powered to compare responses between vaccine doses or regimens. Ad26.COV2.S recipients had higher spike-specific TCR breadth than placebo recipients (P = 0.0014). After vaccination, spike-specific CD8+ and CD4+ T cell responses were reported to show substantial breadth.

The treatment or condition label, read with the paper, signifies: around 19 received Ad26.COV2.S at low or high dose, single or two shots; a few received placebo; per-sample allocation not given. Repertoires of vaccine and placebo recipients were sequenced from samples collected on day 63 after the first injection. Between 29 July and 7 August 2020, Cohort 1b enrolled 20 to 30 adults aged 18-55 years at one site in Boston, USA. As a vaccine, Ad26.COV2.S was a replication-incompetent adenovirus type 26 vector that expressed a prefusion-stabilized SARS-CoV-2 spike protein derived from the original Wuhan strain. TCRbeta CDR3 regions were sequenced with the immunoSEQ Assay. After extraction, genomic DNA underwent amplification by bias-controlled multiplex PCR, followed by high-throughput sequencing. The source study handled its data this way. To quantify the absolute abundance of every unique TCRbeta CDR3 region, sequences were collapsed and filtered. T cell fraction was estimated by normalization of TCRbeta template counts to usable DNA, with usable DNA being measured through amplification of reference genes present in all nucleated cells. Repertoire TCRs were annotated as SARS-CoV-2-specific by exact matching of V gene, CDR3 amino acid sequence and J gene to a known reactive TCR set. The reference SARS-CoV-2 TCR set was derived from MIRA and filtered for enrichment in COVID-19-positive ImmuneCODE repertoires, a step that removed public or cross-reactive TCRs. Using the MIRA antigens, annotated TCRs were further analysed by specific ORF or by position within an ORF. Depth was the summed frequency of annotated unique rearrangements, while breadth was defined as annotated unique rearrangements over total unique productive rearrangements. Two-sided Wilcoxon rank-sum tests were used to compare TCR breadth between groups. TCRdb stores this immuneACCESS table with in-frame sequences only. Part of the clones is absent; in the studies checked, under half of the shortfall reflects unresolved V genes, and no reason is known for the rest. D and trimming come from the DNA, and the V and J calls and clone size come from that table. The sample yields about 350,000 clones; 88% were counted once. About 6.4% of the sample goes to the ten largest clones.

On this clone: What antigen it recognizes has not been identified. The input lacks base qualities; no much larger clone sits a single base away.

The CDR3 runs 20 amino acids, cysteine and phenylalanine included. The kept DNA is CDR3 alone, 60 bases in frame from the first base. Here the sequenced sample was peripheral blood, taken in a trial of Ad26.COV2.S vaccine versus placebo. Here the chain combines TRBV12-2 and TRBJ1-4; the D call TRBD1 from the table was never checked on the DNA. TRBV12-2 is marked as a pseudogene. The receptor was derived from a person between 18 and 59 years old who received the Ad26.COV2.S COVID-19 vaccine or a placebo. The CDR3 reads CASRSPRRPGQGATNEKLFF. The nucleotide sequence reads as follows: TGTGCAAGTCGCTCCCCCAGAAGACCGGGACAGGGAGCAACTAATGAAAAACTGTTTTTT.